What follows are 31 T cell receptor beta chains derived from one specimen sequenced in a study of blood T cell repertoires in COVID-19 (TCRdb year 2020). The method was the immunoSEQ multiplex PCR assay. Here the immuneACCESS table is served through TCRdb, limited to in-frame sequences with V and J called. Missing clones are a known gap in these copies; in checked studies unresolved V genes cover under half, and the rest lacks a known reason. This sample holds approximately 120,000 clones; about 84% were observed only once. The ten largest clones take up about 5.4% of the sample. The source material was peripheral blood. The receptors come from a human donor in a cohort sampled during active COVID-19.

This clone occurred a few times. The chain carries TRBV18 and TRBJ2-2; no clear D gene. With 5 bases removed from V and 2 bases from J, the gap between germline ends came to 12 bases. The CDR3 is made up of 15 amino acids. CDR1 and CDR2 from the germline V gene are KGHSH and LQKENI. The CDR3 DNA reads TGTGCCAGCTCAGTAATAGCAGTAAACACCGGGGAGCTGTTTTTT. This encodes CASSVIAVNTGELFF. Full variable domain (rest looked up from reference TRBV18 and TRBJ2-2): NAGVMQNPRHLVRRRGQEARLRCSPMKGHSHVYWYRQLPEEGLKFMVYLQKENIIDESGMPKERFSAEFPKEGPSILRIQQVVRGDSAAYFCASSVIAVNTGELFFGEGSRLTVL.

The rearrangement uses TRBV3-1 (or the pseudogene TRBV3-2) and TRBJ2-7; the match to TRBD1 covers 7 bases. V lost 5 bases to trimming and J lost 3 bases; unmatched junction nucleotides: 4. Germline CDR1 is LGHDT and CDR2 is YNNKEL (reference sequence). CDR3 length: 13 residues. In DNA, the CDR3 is TGTGCCAGCAGCTGGGACAGCCGCTACGAGCAGTACTTC. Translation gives CASSWDSRYEQYF.

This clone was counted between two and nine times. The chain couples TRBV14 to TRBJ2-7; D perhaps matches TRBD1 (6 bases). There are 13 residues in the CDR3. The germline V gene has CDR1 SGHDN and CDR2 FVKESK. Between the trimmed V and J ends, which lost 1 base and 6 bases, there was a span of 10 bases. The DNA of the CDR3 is TGTGCCAGCAGCCAAGGCCTACAGGGCGAGCAGTACTTC. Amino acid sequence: CASSQGLQGEQYF.

In DNA, the CDR3 is TGTGCCAGCAGCCGGTGGACAGCTAGCTCCTACAATGAGCAGTTCTTC. This codes for CASSRWTASSYNEQFF. The chain recombines TRBV11-2 with TRBJ2-1; D possibly corresponds to TRBD1 (6 bases). This CDR3 has 16 residues. Germline V gene lookup returns CDR1 SGHAT and CDR2 FQNNGV. V was shortened by 5 bases and J by 0 bases, with 14 bases between the two germline ends.

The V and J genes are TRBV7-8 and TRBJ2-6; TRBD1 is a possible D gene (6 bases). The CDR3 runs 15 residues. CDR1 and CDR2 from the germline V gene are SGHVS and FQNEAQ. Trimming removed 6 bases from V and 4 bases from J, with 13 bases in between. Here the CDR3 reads CASRDTGWGANVLTF. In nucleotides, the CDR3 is TGTGCCAGCAGAGATACAGGGTGGGGGGCCAACGTCCTGACTTTC.

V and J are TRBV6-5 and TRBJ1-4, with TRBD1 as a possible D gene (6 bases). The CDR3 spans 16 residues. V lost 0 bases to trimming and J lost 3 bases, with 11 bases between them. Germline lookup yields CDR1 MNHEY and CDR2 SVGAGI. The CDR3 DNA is TGTGCCAGCAGTTACTCGAAGGCAGGGGCTAATGAAAAACTGTTTTTT. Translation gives CASSYSKAGANEKLFF.

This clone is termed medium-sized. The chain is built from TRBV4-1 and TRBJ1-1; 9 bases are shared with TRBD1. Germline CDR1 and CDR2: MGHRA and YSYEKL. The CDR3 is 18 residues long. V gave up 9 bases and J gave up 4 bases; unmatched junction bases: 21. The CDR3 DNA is TGCGCCAGTAGGCCTAAAACGGGACAGGGTGAAGGAACCACTGAAGCTTTCTTT. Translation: CASRPKTGQGEGTTEAFF.

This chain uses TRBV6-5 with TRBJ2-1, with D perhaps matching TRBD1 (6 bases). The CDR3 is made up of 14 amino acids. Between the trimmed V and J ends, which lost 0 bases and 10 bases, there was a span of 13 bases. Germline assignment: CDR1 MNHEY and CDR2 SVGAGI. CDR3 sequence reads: CASSYSGGSGEQFF. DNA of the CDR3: TGTGCCAGCAGTTACTCTGGGGGCTCAGGGGAGCAGTTCTTC.

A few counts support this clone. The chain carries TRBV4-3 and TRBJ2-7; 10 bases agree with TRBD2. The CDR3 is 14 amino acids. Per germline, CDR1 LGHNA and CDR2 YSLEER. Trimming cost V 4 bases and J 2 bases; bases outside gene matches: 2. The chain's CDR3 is CASSRGTSAYEQYF. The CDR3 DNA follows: TGCGCCAGCAGCCGGGGGACTAGCGCCTACGAGCAGTACTTC.

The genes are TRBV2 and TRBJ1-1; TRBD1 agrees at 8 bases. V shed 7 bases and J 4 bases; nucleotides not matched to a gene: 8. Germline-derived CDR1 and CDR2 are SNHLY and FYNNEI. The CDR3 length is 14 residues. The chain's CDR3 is CASTLGTGSTEAFF. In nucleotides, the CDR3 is TGTGCCAGCACCCTGGGGACAGGAAGCACTGAAGCTTTCTTT.

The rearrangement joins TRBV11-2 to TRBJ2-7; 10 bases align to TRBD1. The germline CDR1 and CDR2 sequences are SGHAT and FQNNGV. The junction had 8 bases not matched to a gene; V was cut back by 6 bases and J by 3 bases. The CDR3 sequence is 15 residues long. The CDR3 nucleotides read TGTGCCAGCAGTTCGGGGACAGGGGTGTACTACGAGCAGTACTTC. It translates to CASSSGTGVYYEQYF. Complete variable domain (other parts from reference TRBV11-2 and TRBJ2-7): EAGVAQSPRYKIIEKRQSVAFWCNPISGHATLYWYQQILGQGPKLLIQFQNNGVVDDSQLPKDRFSAERLKGVDSTLKIQPAKLEDSAVYLCASSSGTGVYYEQYFGPGTRLTVT.

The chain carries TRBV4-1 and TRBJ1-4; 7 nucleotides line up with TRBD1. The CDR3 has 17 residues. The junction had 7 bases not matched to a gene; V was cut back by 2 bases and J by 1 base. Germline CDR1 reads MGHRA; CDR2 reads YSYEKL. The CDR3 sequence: CASSQPRTGETNEKLFF. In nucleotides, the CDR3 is TGCGCCAGCAGCCAACCACGTACAGGGGAAACTAATGAAAAACTGTTTTTT.

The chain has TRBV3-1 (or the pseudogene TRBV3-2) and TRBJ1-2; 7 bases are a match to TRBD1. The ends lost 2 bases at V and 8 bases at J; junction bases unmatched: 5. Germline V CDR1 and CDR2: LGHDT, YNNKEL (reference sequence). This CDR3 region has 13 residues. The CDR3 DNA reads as TGTGCCAGCAGCCAACCTACAGGGGTCGGCTACACCTTC. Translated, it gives CASSQPTGVGYTF.

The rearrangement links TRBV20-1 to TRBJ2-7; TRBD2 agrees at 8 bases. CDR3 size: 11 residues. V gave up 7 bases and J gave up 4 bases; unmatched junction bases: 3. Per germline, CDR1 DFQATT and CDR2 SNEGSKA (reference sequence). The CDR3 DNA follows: TGCAGTGGGGCTAGCGGGTACGAGCAGTACTTC. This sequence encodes CSGASGYEQYF.

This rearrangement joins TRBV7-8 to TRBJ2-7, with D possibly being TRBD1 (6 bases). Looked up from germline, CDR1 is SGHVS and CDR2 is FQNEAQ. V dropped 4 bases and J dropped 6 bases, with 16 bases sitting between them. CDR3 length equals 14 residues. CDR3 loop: CASSSRTVSSEQYF. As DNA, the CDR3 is TGTGCCAGCAGCTCCCGGACAGTATCGAGCGAGCAGTACTTC.

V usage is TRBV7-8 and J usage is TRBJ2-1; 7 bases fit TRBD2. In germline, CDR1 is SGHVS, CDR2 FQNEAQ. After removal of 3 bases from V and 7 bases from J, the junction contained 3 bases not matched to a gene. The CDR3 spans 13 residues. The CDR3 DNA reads TGTGCCAGCAGCTTTCTGGGGGGGAATGAGCAGTTCTTC. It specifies CASSFLGGNEQFF.

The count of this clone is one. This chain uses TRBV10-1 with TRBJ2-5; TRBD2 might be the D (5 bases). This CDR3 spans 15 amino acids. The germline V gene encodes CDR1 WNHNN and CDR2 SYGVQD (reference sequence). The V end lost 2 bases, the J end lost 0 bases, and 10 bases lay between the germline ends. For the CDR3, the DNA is TGCGCCAGCAGTGAGATGGCCGGGAACCAAGAGACCCAGTACTTC. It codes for CASSEMAGNQETQYF.

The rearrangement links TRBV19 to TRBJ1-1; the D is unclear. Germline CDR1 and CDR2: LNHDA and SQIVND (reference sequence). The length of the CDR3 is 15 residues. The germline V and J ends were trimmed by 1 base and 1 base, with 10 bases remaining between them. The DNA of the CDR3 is TGTGCCAGTAGTATAGGAGCAGGCCGGAACACTGAAGCTTTCTTT. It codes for CASSIGAGRNTEAFF.

The CDR3 here is CASSDRSYPYNEQFF. The CDR3 DNA sequence: TGCGCCAGCAGTGATCGGAGTTACCCCTACAATGAGCAGTTCTTC. The J gene is TRBJ2-1, the V gene TRBV10-1; D gene ambiguous. There are 15 residues in the CDR3. Per the germline V gene, CDR1 is WNHNN and CDR2 is SYGVQD (reference sequence). Trimming cost V 3 bases and J 2 bases, with 11 bases left between them.

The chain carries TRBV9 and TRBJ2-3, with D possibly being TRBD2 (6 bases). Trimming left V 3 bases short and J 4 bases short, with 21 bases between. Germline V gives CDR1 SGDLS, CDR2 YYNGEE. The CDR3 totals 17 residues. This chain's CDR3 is CASSEPARWSGADTQYF. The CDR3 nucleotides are TGTGCCAGCAGCGAACCAGCCAGGTGGTCGGGGGCAGATACGCAGTATTTT.

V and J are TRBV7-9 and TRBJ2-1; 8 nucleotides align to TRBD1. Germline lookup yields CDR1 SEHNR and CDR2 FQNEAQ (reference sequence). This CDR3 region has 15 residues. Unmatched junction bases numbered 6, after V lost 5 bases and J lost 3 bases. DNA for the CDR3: TGTGCCAGCAGCCTCCGGACAGGGATCTACAATGAGCAGTTCTTC. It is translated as CASSLRTGIYNEQFF. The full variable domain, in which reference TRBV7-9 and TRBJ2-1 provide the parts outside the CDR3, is DTGVSQNPRHKITKRGQNVTFRCDPISEHNRLYWYRQTLGQGPEFLTYFQNEAQLEKSRLLSDRFSAERPKGSFSTLEIQRTEQGDSAMYLCASSLRTGIYNEQFFGPGTRLTVL.

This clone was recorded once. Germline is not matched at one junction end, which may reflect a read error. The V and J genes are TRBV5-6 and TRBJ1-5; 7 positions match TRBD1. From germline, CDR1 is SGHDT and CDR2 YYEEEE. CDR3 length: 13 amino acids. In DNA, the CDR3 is TGTGCCAGCAGCTTACTAACAGGGGAGGATTTAAGTTTT. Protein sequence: CASSLLTGEDLSF.

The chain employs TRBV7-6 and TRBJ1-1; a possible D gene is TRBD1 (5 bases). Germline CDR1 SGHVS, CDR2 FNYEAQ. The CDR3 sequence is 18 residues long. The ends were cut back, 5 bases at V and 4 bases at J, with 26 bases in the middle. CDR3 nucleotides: TGTGCCAGCAGCCCACGATTTCGGACGACAGTGACTGGCACTGAAGCTTTCTTT. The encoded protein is CASSPRFRTTVTGTEAFF.

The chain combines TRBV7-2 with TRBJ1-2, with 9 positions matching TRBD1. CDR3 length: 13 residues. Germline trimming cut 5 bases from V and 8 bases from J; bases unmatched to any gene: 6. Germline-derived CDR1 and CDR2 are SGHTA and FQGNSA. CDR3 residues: CASSLDRGQGYTF. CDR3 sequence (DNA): TGTGCCAGCAGCCTGGACAGGGGACAAGGCTACACCTTC.

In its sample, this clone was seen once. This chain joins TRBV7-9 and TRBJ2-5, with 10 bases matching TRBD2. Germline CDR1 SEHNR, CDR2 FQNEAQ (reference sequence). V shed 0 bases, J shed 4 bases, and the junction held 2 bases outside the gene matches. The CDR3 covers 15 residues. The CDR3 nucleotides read TGTGCCAGCAGCTTAGCGTCTAGCGGGGGAGAGACCCAGTACTTC. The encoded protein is CASSLASSGGETQYF.

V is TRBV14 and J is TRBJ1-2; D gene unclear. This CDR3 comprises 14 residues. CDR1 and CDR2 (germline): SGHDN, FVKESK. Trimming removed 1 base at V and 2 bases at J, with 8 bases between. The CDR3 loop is CASSQGTENYGYTF. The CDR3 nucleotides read TGTGCCAGCAGCCAAGGAACGGAGAACTATGGCTACACCTTC.

CDR3 sequence reads: CASSIKTSGSYEQYF. The CDR3, as DNA: TGTGCCAGCAGCATCAAAACTAGCGGGAGTTACGAGCAGTACTTC. This chain joins TRBV5-5 and TRBJ2-7; 11 bases map to TRBD2. The junction had 7 bases not matched to a gene; V was cut back by 4 bases and J by 4 bases. Germline V lookup: CDR1 SGHKS, CDR2 YYEKEE (reference sequence). This CDR3 spans 15 amino acids.

The CDR3 loop is CASGPGLAGPGELFF. CDR3 DNA: TGCGCCAGCGGACCAGGACTAGCCGGTCCCGGGGAGCTGTTTTTT. This rearrangement joins TRBV10-2 to TRBJ2-2; 8 bases are a match to TRBD2. This CDR3 has 15 residues. Per the germline V gene, CDR1 is WSHSY and CDR2 is SAAADI. J lost 6 bases, V lost 8 bases, and 11 bases had no gene match.

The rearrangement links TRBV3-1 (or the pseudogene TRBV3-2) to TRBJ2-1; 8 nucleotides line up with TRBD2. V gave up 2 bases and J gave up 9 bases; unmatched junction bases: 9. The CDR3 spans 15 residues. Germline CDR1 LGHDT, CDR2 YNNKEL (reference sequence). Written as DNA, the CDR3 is TGTGCCAGCAGCCAATCCCGGGAGGGGGGAGGTGAGCAGTTCTTC. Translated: CASSQSREGGGEQFF.

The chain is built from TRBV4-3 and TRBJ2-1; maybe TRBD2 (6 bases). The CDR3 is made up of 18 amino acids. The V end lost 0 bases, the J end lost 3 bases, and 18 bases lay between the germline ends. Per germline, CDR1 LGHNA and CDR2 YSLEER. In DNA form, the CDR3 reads TGCGCCAGCAGCCAAGAATTATCCGGCGGGGCTAACTACAATGAGCAGTTCTTC. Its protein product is CASSQELSGGANYNEQFF.

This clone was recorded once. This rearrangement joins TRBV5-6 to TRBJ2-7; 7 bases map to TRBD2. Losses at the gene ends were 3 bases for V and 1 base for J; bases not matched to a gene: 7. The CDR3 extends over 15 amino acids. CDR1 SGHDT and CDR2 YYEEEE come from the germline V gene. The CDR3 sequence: CASSSSPGGSYEQYF. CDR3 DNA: TGTGCCAGCAGCTCTAGCCCCGGGGGGTCCTACGAGCAGTACTTC.